This T cell receptor (beta chain) was sequenced for a study of OX40 agonist ivuxolimab in advanced cancers. Some background on the complete study: Ivuxolimab, which targeted the costimulatory receptor OX40 (CD134), was an agonistic, fully human IgG2 monoclonal antibody. The paper covers the monotherapy dose-escalation part of the phase I ivuxolimab trial, which included N ≈ 57 patients. Partial responses occurred in three dose-escalation patients, of whom one had hepatocellular carcinoma and two had cutaneous melanoma. The purpose of peripheral TCRbeta sequencing was to test whether ivuxolimab changed TCR sequence diversity and led to clonal T-cell expansion. Among the roughly 50 dose-escalation patients, about 20 had hepatocellular carcinoma, approximately 15 melanoma, 9 renal cell carcinoma and 9 head and neck cancer. Intravenous ivuxolimab was administered to patients every 2 weeks at six dose levels: 0.01, 0.1, 0.3, 1.5, 3 and 10 mg/kg. Patients were allowed to have had prior anti-PD-1, anti-PD-L1 or anti-CTLA-4 therapy, and approximately 40% of the dose-escalation patients had been treated with checkpoint inhibitors. A male proportion of around 81% and a mean age of approximately 60 years, ranging from roughly 23 to 85, were recorded for the dose-escalation cohort. Findings and caveats that apply to the study as a whole: Low levels of normalized T-cell clonal expansion were also shown by some nonresponding patients. After ivuxolimab, expanded clones were on average more numerous among CD8+ T cells than among CD4+ T cells. Which antigens the clonally expanded peripheral T cells were specific for was not determined. At doses of 0.1 to 3.0 mg/kg, clonal expansion of both CD4+ and CD8+ T cells in blood was seen between baseline and week 6. In partial responders in the 0.1-3.0 mg/kg groups, normalized peripheral clonal expansion was found to be among the lowest, especially among CD8+ T cells.

The junction shows trimming of 10 bases on V and 0 bases on J, plus 10 bases between the germline ends. From the cysteine up to the phenylalanine, the CDR3 has a length of 14 residues. CDR3 DNA only is kept here, 42 bases in frame from base 1. CDR1 and CDR2 are read off the germline V gene (reference sequence) as MNHNY and SVGAGI. Genomic DNA was extracted from sorted cells for sequencing of the TCRbeta CDR3 region. TCRbeta CDR3 regions were sequenced using the immunoSEQ Assay. Held by TCRdb, this immuneACCESS table contains in-frame sequences only and omits some clones. Under half of the omission traces to an unresolved V gene where checked; the cause of the rest is unknown. The sample yields 75,000 to 95,000 clones; roughly 92% were counted once. Approximately 10% of the sample is in the top ten clones. The trial excluded patients who had a history of autoimmune disease or were on systemic immunosuppression. Peripheral blood for TCR sequencing was drawn from every dose cohort at baseline, at cycle 4 day 1 and at cycle 7 day 1. Samples were obtained from an open-label, multicenter, first-in-human phase I dose-escalation trial of ivuxolimab. Adults with locally advanced or metastatic melanoma, renal cell carcinoma, hepatocellular carcinoma or head and neck squamous cell carcinoma were enrolled in the trial. Before TCR sequencing, CD4+ and CD8+ T cells were separately sorted from peripheral blood.

Regarding this clone: No antigen is known for it. No base-level quality is on record; no much larger clone is a single base apart.

Here the sequenced sample was CD4+ or CD8+ T cells sorted from blood, taken in a trial of the OX40 agonist ivuxolimab. The chain is encoded by TRBV6-6 joined to TRBJ2-6; the D segment could be TRBD1, given 5 matching bases. The receptor comes from an adult with an advanced solid tumor such as melanoma, head and neck, liver or kidney cancer. CDR3 sequence: CATTANSGANVLTF. The sequenced DNA is TGTGCCACGACAGCTAACTCTGGGGCCAACGTCCTGACTTTC.